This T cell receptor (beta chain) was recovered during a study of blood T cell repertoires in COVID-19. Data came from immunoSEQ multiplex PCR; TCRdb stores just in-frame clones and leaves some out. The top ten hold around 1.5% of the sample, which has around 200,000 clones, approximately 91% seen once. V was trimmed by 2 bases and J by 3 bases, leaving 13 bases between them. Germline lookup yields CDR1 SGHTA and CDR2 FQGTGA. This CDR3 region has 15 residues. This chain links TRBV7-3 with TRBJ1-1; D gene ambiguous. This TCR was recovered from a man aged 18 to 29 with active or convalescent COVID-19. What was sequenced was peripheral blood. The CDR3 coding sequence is TGTGCCAGCAGCTTAGGGCCTGACGGGGACACTGAAGCTTTCTTT. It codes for CASSLGPDGDTEAFF.